These T cell receptor beta chains were read from a single sample in a study of CD8 T cells in Susac syndrome. TCRdb reprocessed the immunoSEQ multiplex PCR reads with MiXCR, giving one entry per CDR3 protein. Of some 130,000 distinct CDR3 sequences in the sample, around 94% are singletons; the top ten hold less than 0.15%. The sequencing input was CD4+ T cells from PBMCs. These receptors came from a human donor with multiple sclerosis. Each CDR3 is given with its conserved first and last residue. A D gene is named only where the DNA matches it firmly. The listing skips clone size in some rows; elsewhere it reads once, few, many or a size class.

TRBJ1-2,TRBV28,-,-,CASSNSNYGYTF,TGTGCCAGCTCAAATTCTAACTATGGCTACACCTTC
TRBJ2-1,TRBV9,TRBD2,-,CASSVELAGEYNEQFF,TGTGCCAGCAGCGTAGAACTAGCGGGGGAGTACAATGAGCAGTTCTTC
TRBJ2-3,TRBV7-9,TRBD2,-,CASSRGLADHTDTQYF,TGTGCCAGCAGCCGGGGACTAGCGGATCACACAGATACGCAGTATTTT
TRBJ2-2,TRBV6-1,TRBD1,-,CASRTAGGTVNTGELFF,TGTGCCAGCAGGACTGCTGGTGGGACAGTGAACACCGGGGAGCTGTTTTTT
TRBJ2-7,TRBV5-1,-,once,CASTVTGVPYEQYF,TGCGCCAGCACCGTAACAGGTGTACCCTACGAGCAGTACTTC
TRBJ2-5,TRBV29-1,TRBD2,-,CSVEEGGGETQYF,TGCAGCGTTGAAGAGGGGGGGGGTGAGACCCAGTACTTC
TRBJ1-1,TRBV30,TRBD1,few,CAWSVRGDTEAFF,TGTGCCTGGAGTGTCAGGGGGGACACTGAAGCTTTCTTT
TRBJ1-4,TRBV15,-,once,CATGRDPPNLDEKLFF,TGTGCCACCGGCAGAGATCCGCCGAACCTGGATGAAAAACTGTTTTTT
TRBJ1-2,TRBV20-1,TRBD1,-,CSARPKTGQVYGYTF,TGCAGTGCTAGACCCAAGACAGGGCAGGTCTATGGCTACACCTTC
TRBJ1-2,TRBV28,-,-,CASNTGSANYGYTF,TGTGCCAGCAATACAGGGTCAGCTAACTATGGCTACACCTTC
TRBJ2-7,TRBV5-1,-,-,CASSLEGLAEQYF,TGCGCCAGCAGCTTGGAAGGACTTGCCGAGCAGTACTTC
TRBJ2-1,TRBV7-9,TRBD2,-,CASSLDGPGTSGVGQFF,TGTGCCAGCAGCTTAGACGGCCCCGGGACTAGCGGGGTCGGGCAGTTCTTC
TRBJ2-1,TRBV19,-,once,CASSTSGRTVGSEQFF,TGTGCCAGTAGTACATCCGGGAGAACTGTAGGAAGTGAGCAGTTCTTC
TRBJ2-3,TRBV7-9,-,-,CASSLGEVSTDTQYF,TGTGCCAGCAGCTTAGGAGAGGTTTCCACAGATACGCAGTATTTT
TRBJ1-1,TRBV7-9,-,-,CASLPPTAFF,TGTGCCAGCCTCCCCCCGACCGCTTTCTTT
TRBJ1-4,TRBV6-2/TRBV6-3,TRBD1,-,CASTGGQGREKLFF,TGTGCCAGCACCGGAGGACAGGGGCGGGAAAAACTGTTTTTT
TRBJ1-1,TRBV24-1,-,-,CATSDLQITEAFF,TGTGCCACCAGTGATTTGCAAATCACTGAAGCTTTCTTT
TRBJ2-7,TRBV4-3,-,-,CASSQDTKREQYF,TGCGCCAGCAGCCAAGATACCAAGCGCGAGCAGTACTTC
TRBJ1-4,TRBV2,-,-,CASRLGHTNEKLFF,TGTGCCAGCCGTCTTGGACATACTAATGAAAAACTGTTTTTT
TRBJ2-3,TRBV7-9,-,-,CASSLGSSRITDTQYF,TGTGCCAGCAGCTTAGGGTCGAGCAGGATCACAGATACGCAGTATTTT
TRBJ2-5,TRBV12-5,-,once,CASYGRQETQYF,TGTGCTAGTTATGGAAGACAAGAGACCCAGTACTTC
TRBJ1-1,TRBV10-3,-,-,CAISESNAVTQNTEAFF,TGTGCCATCAGTGAGTCGAATGCTGTCACCCAGAACACTGAAGCTTTCTTT
TRBJ2-1,TRBV18,-,-,CASSLAAYNEQFF,TGTGCCAGCTCACTGGCAGCCTACAATGAGCAGTTCTTC
TRBJ2-1,TRBV30,TRBD2,-,CAWSSRPGTSGGFYSYNEQFF,TGTGCCTGGAGTTCGAGACCCGGGACTAGCGGGGGTTTTTACTCCTACAATGAGCAGTTCTTC
TRBJ1-4,TRBV27,TRBD1,-,CASGTDRPTNEKLFF,TGTGCCAGCGGCACGGACAGGCCAACTAATGAAAAACTGTTTTTT
TRBJ1-1,TRBV2,-,-,CASSVGPSNTEAFF,TGTGCCAGCAGTGTCGGACCGTCGAACACTGAAGCTTTCTTT
TRBJ2-5,TRBV18,-,-,CASSPSSETQYF,TGTGCCAGCTCACCCTCCTCGGAGACCCAGTACTTC
TRBJ2-7,TRBV19,-,-,CASSRAEDISYEQYF,TGTGCCAGTAGTAGGGCGGAGGACATCTCCTACGAGCAGTACTTC
TRBJ2-7,TRBV4-2,-,once,CASSQASRAAYEQYF,TGTGCCAGCAGCCAAGCGTCCAGAGCCGCCTACGAGCAGTACTTC
TRBJ1-6,TRBV3-1,-,-,CASSYEAQGIALHF,TGTGCCAGCAGCTACGAAGCCCAGGGAATTGCCCTCCACTTT
TRBJ1-1,TRBV29-1,-,-,CSVKNTEAFF,TGCAGCGTTAAGAACACTGAAGCTTTCTTT
TRBJ2-5,TRBV18,TRBD1,once,CASSPPNRGRETQYF,TGTGCCAGCTCACCACCGAACAGGGGGCGAGAGACCCAGTACTTC
TRBJ1-5,TRBV6-5,TRBD1,-,CASSYGTGGNQPQHF,TGTGCCAGCAGTTACGGTACAGGGGGCAATCAGCCCCAGCATTTT
TRBJ1-2,TRBV6-6,-,-,CASSPQGGRGGYTF,TGTGCCAGCAGCCCCCAAGGGGGAAGAGGAGGCTACACCTTC
TRBJ1-5,TRBV30,TRBD1,-,CAWAGQGNQPQHF,TGTGCCTGGGCGGGACAGGGAAATCAGCCCCAGCATTTT
TRBJ2-5,TRBV6-1,TRBD1,-,CASRLKGAGETQYF,TGTGCCAGCAGGCTGAAGGGGGCGGGAGAGACCCAGTACTTC
TRBJ2-1,TRBV13,-,-,CASSLRQPHNEQFF,TGTGCCAGCAGCTTACGGCAGCCCCACAATGAGCAGTTCTTC